This TCR beta chain was captured in a study of cytomegalovirus exposure and HLA in healthy donors. The CDR3 loop spans 13 amino acids. V shed 4 bases and J 7 bases; nucleotides not matched to a gene: 6. Germline lookup yields CDR1 SGHRS and CDR2 YFSETQ. In the PCR, 60 Vbeta and 13 Jbeta primers were used. Some clones are missing from TCRdb's copy, which holds only in-frame ones; the method was immunoSEQ multiplex PCR. The sample yields fewer than 250,000 clones, 75% to 80% seen once. V and J are TRBV5-1 and TRBJ1-2; TRBD1 matches 8 bases. Material for sequencing was PBMCs. The TCR sequence derives from a man younger than 35 in good health and CMV-seronegative. The CDR3 protein is CASSHDRGPGYTF. In DNA, the CDR3 is TGCGCCAGCAGCCATGACAGGGGCCCTGGCTACACCTTC.